This T cell receptor (beta chain) was recorded in a study of cytomegalovirus exposure and HLA in healthy donors. Study-level background: According to later analysis, the same platform produced the 100 to 150 validation and some 680 first-cohort repertoires. Regarding the study as a whole: Cytomegalovirus status was reportedly diagnosed by the classifier with high sensitivity and specificity.

The donors were part of the 120-subject validation cohort, which stood apart from the roughly 670-subject first cohort. Concerning this clone itself: Its antigen is not known.

Data came from immunoSEQ multiplex PCR; TCRdb stores just in-frame clones and leaves some out. The table lists about 310,000 clones, 88% of them singletons. The sequence came from a man aged 30 to 39 in good health and CMV-seronegative. The sample comprised PBMCs.

CDR3 region: CASSTGGEQYF. CDR3 bases: TGTGCCAGCAGCACGGGCGGGGAGCAGTACTTC. The chain employs TRBV4-2 and TRBJ2-7; a possible D gene is TRBD2 (5 bases). The CDR3 consists of 11 residues. V shed 5 bases and J shed 7 bases, with 9 bases lying between them. Germline V lookup: CDR1 LGHNA, CDR2 YNFKEQ.